This T cell receptor (beta chain) stems from a study of blood T cell repertoires in COVID-19. This study enrolled people aged 18 to 89 from about 26 US geographic areas. Germline V lookup: CDR1 MNHEY, CDR2 SVGEGT. The CDR3 contains 14 residues. Trimming cost V 2 bases and J 13 bases; bases outside gene matches: 6. Assay used: immunoSEQ multiplex PCR; TCRdb lists only in-frame clones, some missing. The table lists around 450,000 clones, roughly nine tenths of them singletons, with about 2% in the top ten. Input material: PBMCs or T cells enriched from blood (not recorded which). The V call is TRBV6-2 or TRBV6-3, the J call TRBJ1-6; TRBD1 matches 9 bases. The sequence derives from a woman under 30 with acute COVID-19. The CDR3 is CASSYRDRAFPLHF. CDR3 in DNA: TGTGCCAGCAGTTACCGGGACAGGGCTTTCCCCCTCCACTTT.